The source of this TCR beta chain is a study of blood T cell repertoires in COVID-19. Study-wide background: The United States, Italy and Spain were the sources of the acute and convalescent COVID-19 samples.

Using immunoSEQ multiplex PCR, the repertoire was profiled, and TCRdb retains in-frame clones only, with some absent. The sample consists of around 100,000 clones, approximately 81% of them appearing once. The CDR3 extends over 12 amino acids. V was pared by 5 bases and J by 8 bases, with 5 bases of the junction left unmatched. Germline assignment: CDR1 ENHRY and CDR2 SYGVKD. The receptor was isolated from a human donor in a cohort sampled during active COVID-19. The chain uses TRBV10-3 and TRBJ2-7; 8 nucleotides agree with TRBD1. Material: peripheral blood. As DNA, the CDR3 is TGTGCCATCAGTTCCGGACAGGGAAAGCAGTACTTC. Its translation is CAISSGQGKQYF.